The sequence of this TCR beta chain was determined in a study of T cells in Graves' hyperthyroidism and ophthalmopathy. For the study at large: Peripheral blood sampling occurred at initial diagnosis, before any treatment. Study-level points and caveats: Most clonotypes expanded in thyroid above 0.001 were likewise present in blood.

This clonotype was detected ten times or more. Its antigen is not identified. Amplification of TCR beta CDR3 regions was performed using RNA transcripts as template. The study used the HTBI primer set for a first-round RT-PCR of the TCR CDR3. TCRdb itself ran the multiplex PCR reads through MiXCR, one entry per CDR3 protein. The table records about 600,000 distinct CDR3 sequences, about 16% of them present only once. Germline V gene sequence: CDR1 MNHEY, CDR2 SVGEGT. Deletions cut 0 bases from V and 8 bases from J, with 8 bases between. The length of the CDR3 is 13 residues. This TCR came from a woman between 40 and 55 years old with Graves' ophthalmopathy. The sequencing input was blood. The rearrangement links TRBV6-2 or TRBV6-3 to TRBJ2-4; unclear D gene. In DNA form, the CDR3 reads TGTGCCAGCAGTTACTCTAGCCGCGACATTCAGTACTTC. Translated: CASSYSSRDIQYF.